Presented here are 32 T cell receptor beta chains from one specimen sequenced in a study of T-cell memory formation after mild COVID-19. TCRdb called the 5' RACE reads again in MiXCR, with one record for every CDR3 protein. The top ten hold 9.5% to 15% of the sample, which has roughly 600,000 distinct CDR3 sequences, under 20% seen once. Material: PBMCs or a T cell subset sorted from them (not recorded which). The receptors were gathered from an adult woman who had mild COVID-19 (a few samples of this study predate the infection). Cell type and time point are not known.

The V gene is TRBV12-3 or TRBV12-4, the J gene TRBJ2-3; 13 nucleotides match TRBD2. V dropped 4 bases and J dropped 0; count of bases not matched to a gene: 7. CDR3 size: 18 residues. For the CDR3, the DNA is TGTGCCAGCAGTTCCTTCGGACTAGCGGGGGTCAGCACAGATACGCAGTATTTT. This codes for CASSSFGLAGVSTDTQYF.

This chain joins TRBV19 and TRBJ2-2; a weak D match, TRBD1 (5 bases). Per germline, CDR1 LNHDA and CDR2 SQIVND (reference sequence). The CDR3 runs 14 residues. V lost 8 bases and J 2 bases, leaving 12 bases between the germline ends. CDR3 residues: CASRQYINTGELFF. CDR3 in DNA: TGTGCCAGTCGACAGTATATTAACACCGGGGAGCTGTTTTTT.

This clonotype was observed a few times. The V and J genes are TRBV20-1 and TRBJ2-7; 10 positions match TRBD2. The CDR3 is 13 amino acids. V trimming: 5 bases; J trimming: 4 bases; junction bases outside the gene matches: 5. Per germline, CDR1 DFQATT and CDR2 SNEGSKA (reference sequence). The CDR3 region has the DNA TGCAGTGCTTCAGCACTAGCGGGGTACGAGCAGTACTTC. Translating gives CSASALAGYEQYF.

Concerning this clonotype itself: At one of its ends the junction is not consistent with the germline gene, which may arise from a read error. The CDR3, as DNA: TGCGCCAGCAGTTTGGCTAGCGGGAGCGACACCGGGGAGCTGTTTTTT. This translates into CASSLASGSDTGELFF. This sequence joins TRBV5-1 and TRBJ2-2; 10 nucleotides line up with TRBD2. Germline values: CDR1 SGHRS, CDR2 YFSETQ. The CDR3 is made up of 16 amino acids.

The rearrangement links TRBV5-8 to TRBJ2-3, with TRBD2 matching over 10 bases. In germline, CDR1 is SGHTS, CDR2 YDEGEE. Trimming at V came to 6 bases and at J to 4 bases, leaving 14 bases not matched to a gene. CDR3 length equals 17 residues. Written as DNA, the CDR3 is TGTGCCAGCACCTCCTCAATAGCGGGGGGCCCTCCAGATACGCAGTATTTT. This gives the protein CASTSSIAGGPPDTQYF.

This rearrangement joins TRBV4-2 to TRBJ2-3; no definite D call. The V end was cut by 1 base, the J end by 2 bases, with 7 bases between. Per germline, CDR1 LGHNA and CDR2 YNFKEQ. This CDR3 comprises 14 residues. This CDR3 is CASSQGGFTDTQYF. In DNA, the CDR3 is TGTGCCAGCAGCCAAGGCGGCTTCACAGATACGCAGTATTTT.

The chain has TRBV12-3 or TRBV12-4 and TRBJ1-5, with TRBD1 as a possible D gene (5 bases). This CDR3 comprises 15 residues. The ends were cut back, 2 bases at V and 4 bases at J, with 12 bases in the middle. The DNA for the CDR3 is TGTGCCAGCAGTTTATGGCAGGGATCTAATCAGCCCCAGCATTTT. Protein product: CASSLWQGSNQPQHF.

This clonotype was counted ten times or more. V and J are TRBV5-1 and TRBJ2-1; D remains ambiguous. Trimming stripped 9 bases from V and 0 bases from J, with 10 bases between. Germline V gene lookup returns CDR1 SGHRS and CDR2 YFSETQ. The length of the CDR3 is 13 residues. The DNA of the CDR3 is TGCGCCATCCCGCTTAGCTCCTACAATGAGCAGTTCTTC. Translation: CAIPLSSYNEQFF.

This clonotype appeared a few times. The rearrangement joins TRBV28 to TRBJ2-3; tentatively, D is TRBD1 or TRBD2 (6 bases each). The CDR3 length is 17 residues. From germline, CDR1 is MDHEN and CDR2 SYDVKM. Trimming pared 5 bases from V and 3 bases from J, leaving 21 bases between. The CDR3 nucleotides are TGTGCCAGCAGTCCCCCGTCAGGAGGGGGTACGACAGATACGCAGTATTTT. Protein: CASSPPSGGGTTDTQYF.

This clonotype was found many times. The chain employs TRBV5-1 and TRBJ1-1; TRBD1 matches 7 bases. V shed 4 bases, J shed 4 bases, and the junction held 16 bases outside the gene matches. The CDR3 contains 17 residues. The germline CDR1 and CDR2 sequences are SGHRS and YFSETQ. The DNA for the CDR3 is TGCGCCAGCAGCCTGTCGGGGAGGGGGCTCGGGGGCACTGAAGCTTTCTTT. Translation gives CASSLSGRGLGGTEAFF.

The rearrangement uses TRBV6-1 and TRBJ1-3; D is uncertain. Germline V gene lookup returns CDR1 MNHNS and CDR2 SASEGT. The CDR3 loop spans 11 amino acids. The germline V and J ends were trimmed by 7 bases and 7 bases, with 8 bases remaining between them. The CDR3 protein is CASTQENTIYF. The DNA of the CDR3 is TGTGCCAGCACCCAAGAGAACACCATATATTTT.

This chain connects TRBV4-3 to TRBJ2-7, with 8 bases fitting TRBD2. V shed 2 bases, J shed 1 base, and the junction held 7 bases outside the gene matches. The V gene's germline CDR1 is LGHNA and CDR2 YSLEER. The length of the CDR3 is 16 residues. In nucleotides, the CDR3 is TGCGCCAGCAGCCAAAGGCCTAGCGGGTTGTCCTACGAGCAGTACTTC. This sequence encodes CASSQRPSGLSYEQYF.

This clonotype was recorded a few times. V is TRBV11-3 and J is TRBJ2-1; D unresolved. Germline lookup yields CDR1 SGHNT and CDR2 YENEEA. There are 17 residues in the CDR3. Trimming pared 1 base from V and 0 bases from J, leaving 13 bases between. CDR3 in DNA: TGTGCCAGCAGCTTAGGAGTTGCCGTGAGCTCCTACAATGAGCAGTTCTTC. It is translated as CASSLGVAVSSYNEQFF.

The chain links TRBV7-9 to TRBJ2-1; 9 bases are shared with TRBD2. Trimming removed 4 bases from V and 2 bases from J; junction bases left unmatched: 6. CDR3 length: 16 amino acids. Germline CDR1 SEHNR, CDR2 FQNEAQ (reference sequence). The CDR3 region has the DNA TGTGCCAGCAGCTCCCCCCTAGCGGGACCCTACAATGAGCAGTTCTTC. Residues: CASSSPLAGPYNEQFF.

This clonotype has at least ten counts. V is TRBV29-1 and J is TRBJ2-7; no definite D call. Germline CDR1 and CDR2: SQVTM and ANQGSEA. The CDR3 sequence is 12 residues long. The ends were cut back, 5 bases at V and 0 bases at J, with 8 bases in the middle. CDR3 residues: CSVLESSYEQYF. CDR3 sequence (DNA): TGCAGCGTTTTAGAGAGCTCCTACGAGCAGTACTTC.

A few counts support this clonotype. The rearrangement joins TRBV7-2 to TRBJ1-6, with D uncertain. CDR1 SGHTA and CDR2 FQGNSA come from the germline V gene. Between the trimmed V and J ends, which lost 6 bases and 8 bases, there was a span of 17 bases. This CDR3 spans 15 amino acids. CDR3 nucleotides: TGTGCCAGCAGATTTCCTTGGAGGCTGGATTCACCCCTCCACTTT. Amino acid sequence: CASRFPWRLDSPLHF.

The V and J genes are TRBV29-1 and TRBJ2-3, with 8 bases matching TRBD1. The CDR3 sequence is 16 residues long. Losses at the gene ends were 4 bases for V and 0 bases for J; bases not matched to a gene: 9. Germline V gene sequence: CDR1 SQVTM, CDR2 ANQGSEA. The CDR3 is CSVGGQVTTSTDTQYF. Here the CDR3 DNA reads TGCAGCGTTGGGGGACAGGTGACGACTAGCACAGATACGCAGTATTTT.

This clonotype was observed a handful of times. Here the CDR3 DNA reads TGCGCCAGCAGTCCTGGGACAGGGTGGACTGAAGCTTTCTTT. The encoded protein is CASSPGTGWTEAFF. The chain links TRBV4-1 to TRBJ1-1; 9 bases map to TRBD1. The V gene's germline CDR1 is MGHRA and CDR2 YSYEKL. Trimming cost V 6 bases and J 5 bases; bases outside gene matches: 7. The CDR3 is 14 amino acids.

The chain links TRBV7-3 to TRBJ2-3; 7 nucleotides agree with TRBD2. The V gene's germline CDR1 is SGHTA and CDR2 FQGTGA. This CDR3 has 17 amino acids. Unmatched junction bases numbered 13, after V lost 1 base and J lost 6 bases. The CDR3 here is CASSLRERGSSFDTQYF. The CDR3 nucleotides are TGTGCCAGCAGCTTAAGGGAGCGGGGCAGCAGCTTCGATACGCAGTATTTT.

This clonotype turned up a few times. The chain couples TRBV11-2 to TRBJ2-2, with D unclear. The V gene's germline CDR1 is SGHAT and CDR2 FQNNGV. This CDR3 comprises 15 residues. Trimming shortened V by 2 bases and J by 5 bases, and 12 bases separated the two germline ends. CDR3 bases: TGTGCCAGCAGCTTAAGTGGTACAACTACCGGGGAGCTGTTTTTT. It encodes CASSLSGTTTGELFF.

V usage is TRBV5-1 and J usage is TRBJ2-2; D is perhaps TRBD1 (6 bases). Trimming cost V 4 bases and J 1 base, with 17 bases left between them. Germline CDR1 SGHRS, CDR2 YFSETQ. This CDR3 has 17 amino acids. The CDR3 bases are TGCGCCAGCAGCCAATCCCTCGGGACAATGAACACCGGGGAGCTGTTTTTT. As protein: CASSQSLGTMNTGELFF. Variable domain in full (rest from reference TRBV5-1 and TRBJ2-2): KAGVTQTPRYLIKTRGQQVTLSCSPISGHRSVSWYQQTPGQGLQFLFEYFSETQRNKGNFPGRFSGRQFSNSRSEMNVSTLELGDSALYLCASSQSLGTMNTGELFFGEGSRLTVL.

DNA for the CDR3: TGTGCCAGCAGTCCGGACAGGGGGTCAGCTAATGAGCAGTTCTTC. Protein sequence: CASSPDRGSANEQFF. The chain carries TRBV25-1 and TRBJ2-1, with 10 bases aligning to TRBD1. The CDR3 is 15 amino acids. V shed 5 bases and J 7 bases; nucleotides not matched to a gene: 8. Germline CDR1 is MGHDK and CDR2 is SYGVNS.

The CDR3 DNA is TGTGCCAGCAGCTTCCGACTAGCGGGAGTTCATAATGAGCAGTTCTTC. Translation gives CASSFRLAGVHNEQFF. This chain joins TRBV11-3 and TRBJ2-1; 12 bases agree with TRBD2. Trimming took 3 bases from V and 7 from J; bases not matched to a gene: 7. Per the germline V gene, CDR1 is SGHNT and CDR2 is YENEEA. The CDR3 covers 16 residues.

The sample holds a few counts of this clonotype. The CDR3 DNA follows: TGTGCCAGCAGAAACTACAATGAGCAGTTCTTC. It yields the protein CASRNYNEQFF. The J gene is TRBJ2-1, the V gene TRBV12-3 or TRBV12-4, with no clear D. This CDR3 is 11 amino acids long. V lost 6 bases and J lost 3, with 3 bases in between.

The chain joins TRBV6-2 or TRBV6-3 to TRBJ2-1; unclear D gene. Looked up from germline, CDR1 is MNHEY and CDR2 is SVGEGT. This CDR3 spans 15 amino acids. The V end was cut by 6 bases, the J end by 0 bases, with 12 bases between. The CDR3 loop reads CASSRSRSSYNEQFF. The DNA for the CDR3 is TGTGCCAGCAGCCGGAGCAGGAGCTCCTACAATGAGCAGTTCTTC.

V is TRBV7-3 and J is TRBJ2-1; 8 bases align to TRBD2. J lost 7 bases, V lost 5 bases, and 10 bases had no gene match. CDR3 length: 15 amino acids. Germline CDR1 is SGHTA and CDR2 is FQGTGA. Here the CDR3 DNA reads TGTGCCAGCAGCCCCCGGGGGGGCCCGGAGAATGAGCAGTTCTTC. Its protein is CASSPRGGPENEQFF.

The chain recombines TRBV14 with TRBJ1-1; D gene ambiguous. Per the germline V gene, CDR1 is SGHDN and CDR2 is FVKESK. V was trimmed by 0 bases and J by 5 bases, leaving 13 bases between them. CDR3 length: 15 amino acids. CDR3 amino acids: CASSQDHLPGTEAFF. The DNA for the CDR3 is TGTGCCAGCAGCCAAGACCACCTTCCGGGGACTGAAGCTTTCTTT.

The chain joins TRBV5-5 to TRBJ2-7; 8 nucleotides align to TRBD1. Germline CDR1 SGHKS, CDR2 YYEKEE (reference sequence). V was pared by 4 bases and J by 3 bases, with 9 bases of the junction left unmatched. The CDR3 runs to 15 residues. CDR3 in amino acids: CASSPRQDRVYEQYF. Here the CDR3 DNA reads TGTGCCAGCAGCCCGCGCCAGGACAGGGTCTACGAGCAGTACTTC.

This chain links TRBV18 with TRBJ1-2; D is unresolved. V lost 3 bases and J 3 bases, leaving 23 bases between the germline ends. In germline, CDR1 is KGHSH, CDR2 LQKENI. CDR3 length: 18 amino acids. The CDR3 nucleotides are TGTGCCAGCTCACCGCTGGGCTGGAAGGCGCGGAATGACTATGGCTACACCTTC. It is translated as CASSPLGWKARNDYGYTF.

This clonotype was observed many times. The V gene is TRBV19, the J gene TRBJ2-1; D is ambiguous. V was clipped by 5 bases and J by 4 bases, with 9 bases between them. CDR3 length equals 13 residues. Germline V gene sequence: CDR1 LNHDA, CDR2 SQIVND (reference sequence). The CDR3 here is CASSPTEYNEQFF. CDR3 sequence (DNA): TGTGCCAGTAGTCCTACTGAGTACAATGAGCAGTTCTTC. Looking up the rest from reference TRBV19 and TRBJ2-1 gives the full variable domain: DGGITQSPKYLFRKEGQNVTLSCEQNLNHDAMYWYRQDPGQGLRLIYYSQIVNDFQKGDIAEGYSVSREKKESFPLTVTSAQKNPTAFYLCASSPTEYNEQFFGPGTRLTVL.

The CDR3 spells CASSVNPGWAGEQFF. The CDR3 DNA follows: TGTGCCAGCAGCGTAAATCCGGGTTGGGCGGGCGAGCAGTTCTTC. The genes are TRBV9 and TRBJ2-1; the D gene is possibly TRBD2 (5 bases). The V gene lost 1 base and the J gene lost 10 bases, with 18 bases spanning the gap. CDR3 length equals 15 residues. Germline assignment: CDR1 SGDLS and CDR2 YYNGEE.

V gene TRBV12-5 combines with J gene TRBJ1-2; D unclear. V gave up 0 bases and J gave up 0 bases, with 17 bases separating them. The CDR3 extends over 18 amino acids. The germline V gene has CDR1 LGHNT and CDR2 FRNRAP. CDR3 region: CASGLVPLDKASNYGYTF. The DNA for the CDR3 is TGTGCTAGTGGTTTGGTACCTCTCGACAAAGCGTCTAACTATGGCTACACCTTC.